This T cell receptor (beta chain) appears in the sequencing data of a study of blood T cell repertoires in COVID-19. CDR3 size: 15 residues. Trimming stripped 3 bases from V and 5 bases from J, with 13 bases between. Germline CDR1 reads LNHDA; CDR2 reads SQIVND (reference sequence). Original processing notes: Scientists estimated how many nucleated cells there were by amplifying reference gene primers. Using immunoSEQ multiplex PCR, the repertoire was profiled, and TCRdb retains in-frame clones only, with some absent. That table gives V, J and clone size, and the DNA gave D and trimming. Of fewer than 200,000 clones in the sample, 83% are singletons; the top ten hold approximately 4%.

This sequence joins TRBV19 and TRBJ2-2; perhaps TRBD2 as D (6 bases). The TCR comes from a woman between 45 and 60 years old in a cohort exposed to, infected with or recovered from COVID-19 (not recorded which). Sequencing was carried out using PBMCs or T cells enriched from blood (not recorded which). This CDR3 reads CASSILGGGTGELFF. The CDR3 nucleotides are TGTGCCAGTAGTATCTTGGGAGGAGGGACCGGGGAGCTGTTTTTT.